This T cell receptor (beta chain) emerged from a study of blood T cell repertoires in COVID-19 (TCRdb year 2020). Notes on the research overall: Samples from collaborators originated in the United States, Italy and Spain and spanned both the acute and convalescent phases of COVID-19. The prospective study material was composed of cDNA or gDNA derived from T cells, B-cell-depleted T cells, or PBMCs. Deeply sampled blood TCRbeta repertoires from subjects exposed to, actively infected with, or recovered from COVID-19 were included in the dataset. The repertoires were made available in a free public database intended to serve as a resource for research on the immune response to SARS-CoV-2. Samples came from the ongoing ImmuneRACE study (first 160 participants) plus 1,254 subjects from 6 global collaborators. Nearly every sample came with metadata listing a de-identified subject ID, COVID-19 status, age in years and sex. Where available, HLA class I and class II types were obtained from metadata supplied by the sample provider rather than from assay-based typing. Here is what the overall study found, with its caveats: The amount of clinical and demographic metadata varied by source and participant and was provided uncurated.

TCRbeta CDR3 regions were amplified from genomic DNA using the immunoSEQ Assay, a bias-controlled multiplex PCR. From the authors' description of their analysis: Nucleated cell counts per sample were estimated from amplification of reference gene primers within the assay. To quantify the absolute abundance of each unique TCRbeta CDR3 rearrangement, sequence reads were collapsed and filtered. For each sample, productive Simpson clonality was calculated as the square root of Simpson's diversity index across productive rearrangements. TCRdb limited this immuneACCESS table to in-frame rearrangements with V and J called. A share of clones is missing; checked studies link under half to unresolved V genes, and the rest is unexplained. From that table come the V and J calls and clone size; the DNA was used to work out D and trimming. The sample records 230,000 or so clones, 80% to 90% of which are singletons. Jointly, the top ten make up approximately 4.6% of the sample.

Samples from volunteer blood donors who had recovered from COVID-19 were contributed by a second Seattle source. Whole blood was collected in K2EDTA tubes by collaborating institutions according to the institutions' own protocols. For TCRbeta analysis, collaborators shipped samples as frozen whole blood, isolated PBMCs, or DNA extracted from either of those sample types. The table lists this clone with a few counts. Its antigen is still unknown. Per-base quality was not reported, and no clone a single base away is much larger than it. The germline V gene sets CDR1 to MGHRA and CDR2 to YSYEKL. A distance of 16 bases separates the germline ends of V and J, which lose 7 bases and 4 bases respectively. The CDR3 sequence holds 14 residues, the cysteine and phenylalanine included. Left in the record is the CDR3 DNA by itself, 42 bases read in frame from the first base.

The source is a woman aged 40-49 years who had recovered from COVID-19. Recombination joined TRBV4-1 with TRBJ1-1; the D gene is possibly TRBD1, with 6 bases matching. Sequences were obtained from peripheral blood. The DNA sequence is as follows: TGCGCCAGCACCCGGGCAGGGGAGGGCACTGAAGCTTTCTTT. Its translation is CASTRAGEGTEAFF.